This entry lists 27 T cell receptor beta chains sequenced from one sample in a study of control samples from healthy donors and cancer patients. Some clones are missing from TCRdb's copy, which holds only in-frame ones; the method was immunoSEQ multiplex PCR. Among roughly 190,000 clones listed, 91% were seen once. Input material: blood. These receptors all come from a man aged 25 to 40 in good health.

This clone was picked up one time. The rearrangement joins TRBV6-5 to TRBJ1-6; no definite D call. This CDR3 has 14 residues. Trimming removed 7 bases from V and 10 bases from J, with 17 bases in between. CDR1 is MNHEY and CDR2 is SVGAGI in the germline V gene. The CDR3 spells CASNFGGEGSPLHF. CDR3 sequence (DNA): TGTGCCAGCAACTTCGGCGGGGAAGGCTCACCCCTCCACTTT.

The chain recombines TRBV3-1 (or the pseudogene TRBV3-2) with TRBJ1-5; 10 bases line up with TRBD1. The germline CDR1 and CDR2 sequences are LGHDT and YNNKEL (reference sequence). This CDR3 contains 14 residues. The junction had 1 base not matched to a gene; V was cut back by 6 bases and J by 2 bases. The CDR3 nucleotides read TGTGCCAGCAGGGGGACAGGGGGCAATCAGCCCCAGCATTTT. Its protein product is CASRGTGGNQPQHF.

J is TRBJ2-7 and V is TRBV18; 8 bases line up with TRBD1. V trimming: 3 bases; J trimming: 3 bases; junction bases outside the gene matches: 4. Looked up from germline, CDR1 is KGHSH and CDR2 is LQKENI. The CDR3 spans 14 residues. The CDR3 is CASSPPGGFYEQYF. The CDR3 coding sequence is TGTGCCAGCTCACCGCCAGGGGGCTTCTACGAGCAGTACTTC.

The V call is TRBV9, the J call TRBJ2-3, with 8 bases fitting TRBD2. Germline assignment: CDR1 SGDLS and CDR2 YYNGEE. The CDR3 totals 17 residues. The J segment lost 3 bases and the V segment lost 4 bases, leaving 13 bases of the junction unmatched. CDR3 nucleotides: TGTGCCAGCAGCAACCCCCTAAGCGGGGGAGTAACAGATACGCAGTATTTT. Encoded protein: CASSNPLSGGVTDTQYF.

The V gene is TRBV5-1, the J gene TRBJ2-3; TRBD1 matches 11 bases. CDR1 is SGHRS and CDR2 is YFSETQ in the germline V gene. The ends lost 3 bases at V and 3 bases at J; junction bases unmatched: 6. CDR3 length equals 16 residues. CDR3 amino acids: CASSSGQGVVTDTQYF. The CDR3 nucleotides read TGCGCCAGCAGCTCGGGACAGGGGGTAGTTACAGATACGCAGTATTTT.

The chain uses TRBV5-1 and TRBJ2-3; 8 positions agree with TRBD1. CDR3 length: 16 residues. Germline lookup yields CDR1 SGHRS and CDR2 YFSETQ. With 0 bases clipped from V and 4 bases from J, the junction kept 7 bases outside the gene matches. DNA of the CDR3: TGCGCCAGCAGCTTGGACGGACAGGGTGTCCCAGATACGCAGTATTTT. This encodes CASSLDGQGVPDTQYF.

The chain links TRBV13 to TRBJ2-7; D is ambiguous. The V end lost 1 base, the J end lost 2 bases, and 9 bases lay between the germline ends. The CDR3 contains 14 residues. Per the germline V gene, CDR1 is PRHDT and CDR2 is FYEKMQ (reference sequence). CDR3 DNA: TGTGCCAGCAGCTTAGAGCCGGGCGCCTACGAGCAGTACTTC. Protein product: CASSLEPGAYEQYF. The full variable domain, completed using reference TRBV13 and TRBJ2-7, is AAGVIQSPRHLIKEKRETATLKCYPIPRHDTVYWYQQGPGQDPQFLISFYEKMQSDKGSIPDRFSAQQFSDYHSELNMSSLELGDSALYFCASSLEPGAYEQYFGPGTRLTVT.

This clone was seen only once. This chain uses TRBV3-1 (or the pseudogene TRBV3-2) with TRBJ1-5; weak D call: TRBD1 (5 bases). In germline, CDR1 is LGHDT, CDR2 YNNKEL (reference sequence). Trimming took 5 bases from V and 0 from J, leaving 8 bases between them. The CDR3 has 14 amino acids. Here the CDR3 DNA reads TGTGCCAGCAGCGGGGGTTATAGCAATCAGCCCCAGCATTTT. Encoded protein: CASSGGYSNQPQHF.

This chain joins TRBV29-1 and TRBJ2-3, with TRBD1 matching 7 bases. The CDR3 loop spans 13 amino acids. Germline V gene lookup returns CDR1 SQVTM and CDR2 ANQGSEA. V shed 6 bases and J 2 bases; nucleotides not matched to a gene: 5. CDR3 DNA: TGCAGCGTCGGGACAGTTTACACAGATACGCAGTATTTT. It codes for CSVGTVYTDTQYF.

CDR3 nucleotides: TGTGCCAGCAGCCTCCGGGGCGGGGAAGGAGATACGCAGTATTTT. This gives the protein CASSLRGGEGDTQYF. V gene TRBV9 combines with J gene TRBJ2-3, with D possibly being TRBD2 (6 bases). The germline CDR1 and CDR2 sequences are SGDLS and YYNGEE. The CDR3 length is 15 residues. With 4 bases removed from V and 5 bases from J, the gap between germline ends came to 17 bases.

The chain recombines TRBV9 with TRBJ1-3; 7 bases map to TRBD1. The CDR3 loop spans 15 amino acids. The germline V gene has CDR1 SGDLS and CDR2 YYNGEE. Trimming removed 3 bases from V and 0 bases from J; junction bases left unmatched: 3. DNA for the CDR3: TGTGCCAGCAGCGGACAGGGAAACTCTGGAAACACCATATATTTT. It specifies CASSGQGNSGNTIYF.

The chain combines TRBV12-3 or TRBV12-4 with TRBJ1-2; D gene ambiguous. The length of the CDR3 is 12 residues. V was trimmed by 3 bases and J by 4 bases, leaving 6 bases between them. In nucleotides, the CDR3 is TGTGCCAGCAGTTTCGCTTCCTATGGCTACACCTTC. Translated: CASSFASYGYTF.

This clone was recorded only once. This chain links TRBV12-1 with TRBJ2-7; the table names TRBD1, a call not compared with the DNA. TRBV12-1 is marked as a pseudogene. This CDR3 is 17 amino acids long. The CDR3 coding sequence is TGTGCCAGCAGCTTTGCGGGACAGGGGCTCGCGGGGGACGAGCAGTACTTC. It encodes CASSFAGQGLAGDEQYF.

The DNA for the CDR3 is TGTGCCAGCAGTTACAACGGGGACAAGGGAAAACTGTTTTTT. Protein sequence: CASSYNGDKGKLFF. The J gene is TRBJ1-4, the V gene TRBV6-5; TRBD1 is a possible D gene (6 bases). The CDR3 extends over 14 amino acids. From germline, CDR1 is MNHEY and CDR2 SVGAGI. V was clipped by 2 bases and J by 10 bases, with 14 bases between them.

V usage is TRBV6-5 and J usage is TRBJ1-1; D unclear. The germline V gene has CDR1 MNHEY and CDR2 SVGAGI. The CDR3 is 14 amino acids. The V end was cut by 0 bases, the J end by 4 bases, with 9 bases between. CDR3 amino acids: CASSYSKRATEAFF. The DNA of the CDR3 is TGTGCCAGCAGTTACTCGAAGAGGGCCACTGAAGCTTTCTTT.

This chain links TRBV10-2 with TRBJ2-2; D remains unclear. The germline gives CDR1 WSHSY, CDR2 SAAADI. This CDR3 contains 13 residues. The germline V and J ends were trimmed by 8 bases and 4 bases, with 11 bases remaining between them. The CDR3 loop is CASLPTFTGELFF. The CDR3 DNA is TGCGCCAGCCTGCCGACATTCACCGGGGAGCTGTTTTTT.

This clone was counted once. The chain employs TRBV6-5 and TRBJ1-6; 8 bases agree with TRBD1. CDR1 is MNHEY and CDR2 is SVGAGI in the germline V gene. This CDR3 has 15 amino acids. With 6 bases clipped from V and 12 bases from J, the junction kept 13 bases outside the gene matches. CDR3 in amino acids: CASSRGQGGFVPLHF. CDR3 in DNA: TGTGCCAGCAGCCGAGGACAGGGAGGGTTTGTACCCCTCCACTTT.

Here the CDR3 reads CASGQGRGSEQFF. CDR3 coding DNA: TGTGCCAGTGGACAGGGAAGGGGGAGTGAGCAGTTCTTC. The chain links TRBV6-6 to TRBJ2-1; TRBD1 matches at 8 bases. V lost 9 bases, J lost 9 bases, and 10 bases stayed unmatched. Germline V gene data show CDR1 as MNHNY and CDR2 as SVGAGI (reference sequence). The CDR3 length is 13 residues.

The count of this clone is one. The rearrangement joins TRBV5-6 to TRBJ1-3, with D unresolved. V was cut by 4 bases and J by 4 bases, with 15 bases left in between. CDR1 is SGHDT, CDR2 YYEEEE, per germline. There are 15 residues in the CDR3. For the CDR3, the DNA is TGTGCCAGCAGCCGCGGTCTCCTAGGGGGAAACACCATATATTTT. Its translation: CASSRGLLGGNTIYF.

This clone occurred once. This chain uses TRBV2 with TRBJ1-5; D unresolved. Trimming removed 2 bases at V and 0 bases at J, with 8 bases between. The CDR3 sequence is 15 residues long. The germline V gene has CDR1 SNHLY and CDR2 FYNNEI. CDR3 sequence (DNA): TGTGCCAGCAGTGAATTGGGGTATAGCAATCAGCCCCAGCATTTT. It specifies CASSELGYSNQPQHF.

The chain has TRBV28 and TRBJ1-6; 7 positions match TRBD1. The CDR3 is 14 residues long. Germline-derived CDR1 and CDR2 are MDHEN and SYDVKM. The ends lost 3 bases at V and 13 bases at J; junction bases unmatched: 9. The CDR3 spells CASSFGQGGNPLHF. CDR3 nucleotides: TGTGCCAGCAGTTTCGGGCAGGGGGGTAACCCCCTCCACTTT.

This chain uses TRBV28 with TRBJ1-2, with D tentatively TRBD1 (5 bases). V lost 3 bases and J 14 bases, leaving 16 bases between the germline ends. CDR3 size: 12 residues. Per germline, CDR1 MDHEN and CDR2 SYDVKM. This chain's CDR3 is CASSLVGAAGTF. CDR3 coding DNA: TGTGCCAGCAGTTTGGTCGGGGCCGCGGGTACCTTC.

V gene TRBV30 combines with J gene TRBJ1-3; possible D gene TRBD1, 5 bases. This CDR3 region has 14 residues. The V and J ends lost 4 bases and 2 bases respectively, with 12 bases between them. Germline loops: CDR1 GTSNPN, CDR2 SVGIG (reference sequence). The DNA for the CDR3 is TGTGCCTGGACCTCCTTGACAGCTGGAAACACCATATATTTT. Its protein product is CAWTSLTAGNTIYF.

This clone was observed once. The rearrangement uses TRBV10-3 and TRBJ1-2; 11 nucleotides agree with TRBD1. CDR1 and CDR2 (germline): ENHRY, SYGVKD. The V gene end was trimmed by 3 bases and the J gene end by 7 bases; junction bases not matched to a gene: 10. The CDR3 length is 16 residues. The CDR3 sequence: CAISDQTGTGGFGYTF. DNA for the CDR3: TGTGCCATCAGTGACCAAACCGGGACAGGGGGTTTTGGCTACACCTTC.

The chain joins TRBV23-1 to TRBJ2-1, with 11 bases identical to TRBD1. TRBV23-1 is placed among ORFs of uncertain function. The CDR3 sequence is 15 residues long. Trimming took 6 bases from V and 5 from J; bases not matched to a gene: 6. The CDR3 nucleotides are TGCGCCAGCAGCCGGACAGGGGGCATCGACAATGAGCAGTTCTTC. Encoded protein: CASSRTGGIDNEQFF.

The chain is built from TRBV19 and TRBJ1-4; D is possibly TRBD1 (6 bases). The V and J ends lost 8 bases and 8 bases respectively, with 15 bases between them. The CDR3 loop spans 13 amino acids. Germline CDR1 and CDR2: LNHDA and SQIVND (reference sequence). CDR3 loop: CASWGPKREKLFF. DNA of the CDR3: TGTGCCAGTTGGGGGCCGAAGCGGGAAAAACTGTTTTTT. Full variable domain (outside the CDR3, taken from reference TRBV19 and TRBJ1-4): DGGITQSPKYLFRKEGQNVTLSCEQNLNHDAMYWYRQDPGQGLRLIYYSQIVNDFQKGDIAEGYSVSREKKESFPLTVTSAQKNPTAFYLCASWGPKREKLFFGSGTQLSVL.

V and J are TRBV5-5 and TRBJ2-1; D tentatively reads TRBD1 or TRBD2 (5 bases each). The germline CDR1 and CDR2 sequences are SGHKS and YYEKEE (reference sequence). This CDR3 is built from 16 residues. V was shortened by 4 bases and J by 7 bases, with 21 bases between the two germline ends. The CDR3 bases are TGTGCCAGCAGCCCACTGGGGACCATTGCGGTGAATGAGCAGTTCTTC. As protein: CASSPLGTIAVNEQFF.